This paragraph covers one T cell receptor (beta chain) sequence. Antigen: not known. Molecular barcoding with unique molecular identifiers was used for the TCRbeta library. TCRdb recomputed calls from the PCR reads with MiXCR, one row per CDR3 protein. The sample lists about 980,000 distinct CDR3 sequences, roughly 29% occurring once. The sample is drawn from a study of T-cell reconstitution after alpha-beta-depleted transplantation in children. Study-wide points: The origin of alpha-beta T cells about two months after transplant was reportedly several hundred expanded graft clones. One year post-transplant, T-cell counts and diversity were largely derived from T cells produced anew.

In germline, CDR1 is LGHNA, CDR2 YSLEER. V lost 1 base, J lost 5 bases, and 9 bases stayed unmatched. The length of the CDR3 is 17 residues. The TCR originated in a boy less than two years old who had a stem cell transplant for SCID, so the T cells may come from the graft donor. This sample comprised PBMCs, mostly from graft donor cells, obtained 360 days after TCRalphabeta/CD19-depleted stem cell transplant. The chain joins TRBV4-3 to TRBJ2-1; 9 bases fit TRBD2. CDR3 sequence (DNA): TGCGCCAGCAGCCAAGGCGCGGGGGGGCCGGTTCACAATGAGCAGTTCTTC. Residues: CASSQGAGGPVHNEQFF.